The rows below give T cell receptor beta chains drawn from one sample of a study of monozygotic twins with inflammatory bowel disease. Each CDR3 protein gets one entry in TCRdb, which reprocessed the 5' RACE reads and gives no DNA. The listing contains about 380,000 distinct CDR3 sequences. Sequenced: blood. These receptors came from a human donor with ulcerative colitis or Crohn's disease, or a healthy co-twin of an affected twin (not recorded which). Each CDR3 is given with its conserved first and last residue.

J,V,CDR3
TRBJ2-3,TRBV20-1,CSARDRPGLAGGPKSQYF
TRBJ1-2,TRBV18,CASSPELRAYGYTF
TRBJ1-6,TRBV18,CASSPGSSYNSPLHF
TRBJ2-1,TRBV19,CASRGDRQINEQFF
TRBJ2-1,TRBV5-1,CASSLGHRNEQFF
TRBJ2-7,TRBV12-3/TRBV12-4,CASSLVRRAGFPYEQYF
TRBJ1-5,TRBV20-1,CSARGRMDTSNQPQHF
TRBJ2-2,TRBV6-1,CASSPGSKRTGELFF
TRBJ2-1,TRBV7-2,CASSHSGGSNEQFF
TRBJ1-5,TRBV5-1,CASSSNGTPDQPQHF
TRBJ1-2,TRBV6-2/TRBV6-3,CASSLMDNYGYTF
TRBJ1-6,TRBV6-2/TRBV6-3,CASSLDDNSPLHF
TRBJ2-7,TRBV5-1,CASSLVASYEQYF
TRBJ1-1,TRBV6-1,CASSEARVLHTEAFF
TRBJ2-4,TRBV14,CASSQDLGAGGRTIQYF
TRBJ1-2,TRBV19,CASGPRDRHDGYTF
TRBJ2-7,TRBV7-9,CASSLGIGTGSYEQYF
TRBJ2-5,TRBV7-6,CASSLGAGAETQYF
TRBJ1-1,TRBV3-1,CASSRAMTGASTEAFF
TRBJ2-1,TRBV5-1,CASSLGIEAGNEQFF
TRBJ2-2,TRBV5-1,CASSLQLQGSTGELFF
TRBJ2-3,TRBV5-1,CASSQPTGPTDTQYF
TRBJ1-5,TRBV20-1,CSARFWGRTGQPQHF
TRBJ1-1,TRBV5-1,CASSLGNSGIAEAFF
TRBJ2-7,TRBV28,CASSLRRYEQYF
TRBJ1-1,TRBV9,CASSPPGPGTHTEAFF
TRBJ2-3,TRBV5-1,CASSWTSGGRGADTQYF
TRBJ2-7,TRBV6-1,CASIPGLAGGRHEQYF
TRBJ1-2,TRBV6-5,CASSSFGTGNKLYGYTF